The clone carrying this T cell receptor beta chain was seen many times. The antigen remains undetermined. Purity above 98% was achieved in all sorted populations. Germline-derived CDR1 and CDR2 are SNHLY and FYNNEI. This CDR3 has 12 residues. Trimming removed 6 bases from V and 1 base from J, with 4 bases in between. Sequencing targeted expressed TCRB transcripts, as all isolated RNA had been reverse transcribed. Repertoires were generated with immunoSEQ multiplex PCR, while TCRdb's copy carries only in-frame clones and drops some. Seen here are over 120,000 clones, about 10% observed once, and the top ten hold 1.3%. This record comes from a study of beta chain features in type 1 diabetes. Regarding the study as a whole: TCRB CDR3 length was moderately but significantly reduced in all four CD4+ subsets of Type 1 diabetes patients.

V and J are TRBV2 and TRBJ1-5; no clear D. Specimen: naive CD4+ T cells from blood. The receptor was derived from a man between 18 and 29 years old in good health. The CDR3 DNA reads as TGTGCCAGCAGACGGAGCAATCAGCCCCAGCATTTT. Its translation: CASRRSNQPQHF.